Presented here are 31 T cell receptor beta chains from one specimen sequenced in a study of neoadjuvant anti-PD-1 for oral cavity cancer. Using immunoSEQ multiplex PCR, the repertoire was profiled, and TCRdb retains in-frame clones only, with some absent. The sample includes under 15,000 clones, approximately 75% of them seen just once. Time point here: after neoadjuvant nivolumab, at surgical resection. Source: PBMCs, taken after nivolumab (anti-PD-1) treatment. Receptors originate from a person between 40 and 80 years old with oral cavity squamous cell carcinoma.

The CDR3 here is CASSPGTSAVKQYF. The CDR3 nucleotides read TGTGCCAGCAGCCCCGGGACTAGCGCCGTGAAGCAGTACTTC. This rearrangement joins TRBV6-1 to TRBJ2-7; 10 bases align to TRBD2. This CDR3 spans 14 amino acids. The germline CDR1 and CDR2 sequences are MNHNS and SASEGT. Trimming took 6 bases from V and 8 from J; bases not matched to a gene: 10.

J is TRBJ2-1 and V is TRBV7-8; the match to TRBD2 covers 7 bases. This CDR3 is 14 amino acids long. The ends lost 5 bases at V and 3 bases at J; junction bases unmatched: 4. The V gene's germline CDR1 is SGHVS and CDR2 FQNEAQ. The CDR3 nucleotides read TGTGCCAGCAGCCGGGACTACGACTACAATGAGCAGTTCTTC. Residues: CASSRDYDYNEQFF.

This clone was found once. J is TRBJ2-5 and V is TRBV7-2; 7 nucleotides align to TRBD2. J lost 1 base, V lost 5 bases, and 13 bases had no gene match. Germline CDR1 and CDR2: SGHTA and FQGNSA. The CDR3 sequence is 17 residues long. The DNA for the CDR3 is TGTGCCAGCAGCCGCCCCCTAGCGGTCCCCCTCCAAGAGACCCAGTACTTC. This gives the protein CASSRPLAVPLQETQYF.

This rearrangement joins TRBV7-2 to TRBJ1-2; no reliable D call. V was clipped by 5 bases and J by 1 base, with 5 bases between them. Germline lookup yields CDR1 SGHTA and CDR2 FQGNSA. The CDR3 length is 12 residues. DNA of the CDR3: TGTGCCAGCAGCCCCCATAACTATGGCTACACCTTC. It encodes CASSPHNYGYTF.

This clone was found a few times. The CDR3 DNA follows: TGTGCCAGCAGCCGCTTCGACAGTGAAGCTTTCTTT. It yields the protein CASSRFDSEAFF. The chain links TRBV11-2 to TRBJ1-1, with D tentatively TRBD1 (5 bases). The CDR3 runs 12 residues. CDR1 and CDR2 (germline): SGHAT, FQNNGV. V lost 5 bases to trimming and J lost 7 bases, with 11 bases between them.

The V call is TRBV2, the J call TRBJ1-4; no definite D call. Between the trimmed V and J ends, which lost 3 bases and 8 bases, there was a span of 13 bases. Germline V gene data show CDR1 as SNHLY and CDR2 as FYNNEI. CDR3 length equals 14 residues. The CDR3 is CASSDERQAEKLFF. The CDR3 nucleotides are TGTGCCAGCAGTGACGAAAGGCAGGCGGAAAAACTGTTTTTT.

V usage is TRBV5-4 and J usage is TRBJ1-2; a weak D match, TRBD1 (5 bases). V lost 5 bases to trimming and J lost 6 bases, with 17 bases between them. Looked up from germline, CDR1 is SGHNT and CDR2 is YYREEE (reference sequence). The CDR3 contains 14 residues. CDR3 in DNA: TGTGCCAGCAGGATAGGGACGGGGATGGATGGCTACACCTTC. It encodes CASRIGTGMDGYTF.

The rearrangement joins TRBV6-5 to TRBJ2-2, with D maybe TRBD2 (5 bases). The CDR3 spans 15 residues. The germline V gene encodes CDR1 MNHEY and CDR2 SVGAGI. Trimming removed 2 bases at V and 2 bases at J, with 9 bases between. The CDR3 coding sequence is TGTGCCAGCAGTTACGTCCGGGGTAACACCGGGGAGCTGTTTTTT. As protein: CASSYVRGNTGELFF.

V and J are TRBV29-1 and TRBJ2-1; TRBD1 might be the D (6 bases). The CDR3 loop spans 16 amino acids. Germline V gives CDR1 SQVTM, CDR2 ANQGSEA. Trimming shortened V by 3 bases and J by 0 bases, and 15 bases separated the two germline ends. The CDR3 sequence: CSVDRGQISSYNEQFF. CDR3 nucleotides: TGCAGCGTTGACCGCGGACAGATTAGCTCCTACAATGAGCAGTTCTTC.

The chain has TRBV25-1 and TRBJ2-5; D remains unclear. CDR1 and CDR2 (germline): MGHDK, SYGVNS. V lost 6 bases and J 2 bases, leaving 4 bases between the germline ends. The CDR3 totals 11 residues. CDR3 nucleotide sequence: TGTGCCAGCAGCCTACAAGAGACCCAGTACTTC. Encoded protein: CASSLQETQYF.

Only a few counts were recorded for this clone. The CDR3, as DNA: TGTGCCAGCAGTTCCTTAGCCAAAAACATTCAGTACTTC. Its translation is CASSSLAKNIQYF. The V call is TRBV28, the J call TRBJ2-4; D unclear. Germline values: CDR1 MDHEN, CDR2 SYDVKM. V lost 4 bases and J lost 0, with 4 bases in between. The CDR3 totals 13 residues.

This chain connects TRBV11-2 to TRBJ2-5; D not certain. The germline CDR1 and CDR2 sequences are SGHAT and FQNNGV. Deletions cut 5 bases from V and 1 base from J, with 11 bases between. The CDR3 contains 14 residues. CDR3 DNA: TGTGCCAGCAGCAGGGAAAGGCTCCAAGAGACCCAGTACTTC. It codes for CASSRERLQETQYF.

This clone was observed a single time. The chain couples TRBV6-5 to TRBJ2-5; TRBD1 is a possible D gene (6 bases). Trimming shortened V by 4 bases and J by 1 base, and 13 bases separated the two germline ends. The CDR3 is 15 residues long. The germline gives CDR1 MNHEY, CDR2 SVGAGI. The CDR3, as DNA: TGTGCCAGCAGTTCCTCCGGGACATTCCAAGAGACCCAGTACTTC. Translated: CASSSSGTFQETQYF.

This chain uses TRBV30 with TRBJ1-2; 7 bases align to TRBD1. CDR1 is GTSNPN and CDR2 is SVGIG in the germline V gene (reference sequence). This CDR3 comprises 12 residues. After removal of 5 bases from V and 8 bases from J, the junction contained 8 bases not matched to a gene. CDR3 coding DNA: TGTGCCTGGGGGATTAACAGGGGCGGCTACACCTTC. Its protein is CAWGINRGGYTF.

Turning to this clone: Sequence at one end of the junction differs from germline and may be a read error. This sequence joins TRBV7-7 and TRBJ2-1; 9 bases are shared with TRBD2. CDR3 length: 17 residues. Germline CDR1 SSHAT, CDR2 FNYEAQ (reference sequence). The CDR3 sequence: CASSLEVAGVAYNEQFF. DNA of the CDR3: TGTGCTAGCAGCTTAGAGGTAGCGGGAGTTGCCTACAATGAGCAGTTCTTC.

The V call is TRBV5-1, the J call TRBJ2-3; 7 nucleotides align to TRBD2. The CDR3 has 14 amino acids. The V segment lost 6 bases and the J segment 2 bases; nucleotides outside the gene matches: 6. Germline V gives CDR1 SGHRS, CDR2 YFSETQ. CDR3 coding DNA: TGCGCCAGCACTGCGGGAGAGACCACAGATACGCAGTATTTT. This encodes CASTAGETTDTQYF.

This clone was seen more than once but under ten times. The V call is TRBV29-1, the J call TRBJ2-7, with TRBD2 matching 8 bases. J gave up 7 bases and V 0 bases, and 11 bases lay outside the gene matches. This CDR3 contains 15 residues. Looked up from germline, CDR1 is SQVTM and CDR2 is ANQGSEA. Here the CDR3 reads CSVEDGAGATREQYF. CDR3 sequence (DNA): TGCAGCGTTGAAGATGGAGCGGGAGCCACTCGGGAGCAGTACTTC.

A single count supports this clone. The rearrangement uses TRBV25-1 and TRBJ1-2; D gene ambiguous. The CDR3 extends over 12 amino acids. Germline V CDR1 and CDR2: MGHDK, SYGVNS. V shed 2 bases and J shed 8 bases, with 9 bases lying between them. The CDR3 loop reads CASSENTRGYTF. As DNA, the CDR3 is TGTGCCAGCAGTGAAAACACGAGAGGCTACACCTTC.

The rearrangement links TRBV5-6 to TRBJ1-1; 9 nucleotides agree with TRBD1. This CDR3 has 19 amino acids. Germline CDR1 SGHDT, CDR2 YYEEEE. V dropped 4 bases and J dropped 3; count of bases not matched to a gene: 19. Here the CDR3 reads CASSRERLLNRGQDTEAFF. The CDR3 nucleotides are TGTGCCAGCAGCCGGGAGAGGCTTCTTAACAGGGGGCAGGACACTGAAGCTTTCTTT.

In its sample, this clone was seen a few times. The chain recombines TRBV6-5 with TRBJ1-3, with a tentative D call TRBD1 (5 bases). CDR1 is MNHEY, CDR2 SVGAGI, per germline. The CDR3 spans 15 residues. Deletions cut 5 bases from V and 0 bases from J, with 11 bases between. The CDR3 is CASSRAGPSGNTIYF. The CDR3 DNA reads TGTGCCAGCAGTCGGGCGGGGCCCTCTGGAAACACCATATATTTT.

This rearrangement joins TRBV6-1 to TRBJ2-2; no clear D gene. CDR3 length equals 12 residues. Trimming shortened V by 5 bases and J by 5 bases, and 6 bases separated the two germline ends. Germline lookup yields CDR1 MNHNS and CDR2 SASEGT. The CDR3: CASSRETGELFF. The CDR3 nucleotides read TGTGCCAGCAGTCGAGAAACCGGGGAGCTGTTTTTT.

CDR3 bases: TGCGCCAGCAGCTTGGGGACTAGCGCCGCAGATACGCAGTATTTT. Encoded protein: CASSLGTSAADTQYF. This rearrangement joins TRBV5-1 to TRBJ2-3; 9 positions match TRBD2. Germline trimming cut 0 bases from V and 4 bases from J; bases unmatched to any gene: 3. The CDR3 contains 15 residues. CDR1 is SGHRS, CDR2 YFSETQ, per germline.

The V and J genes are TRBV28 and TRBJ2-7; D ambiguous. The CDR3 totals 14 residues. The germline CDR1 and CDR2 sequences are MDHEN and SYDVKM. V lost 4 bases to trimming and J lost 3 bases, with 13 bases between them. CDR3 sequence (DNA): TGTGCCAGCAGTTCCCGGCTCATTGACTACGAGCAGTACTTC. Amino acid sequence: CASSSRLIDYEQYF.

The CDR3 loop reads CASSEGLRGDEQFF. In DNA, the CDR3 is TGTGCCAGCAGTGAAGGACTTCGGGGGGATGAGCAGTTCTTC. J is TRBJ2-1 and V is TRBV6-1, with TRBD2 identical over 7 bases. Germline-derived CDR1 and CDR2 are MNHNS and SASEGT. V lost 1 base, J lost 8 bases, and 5 bases stayed unmatched. The CDR3 has 14 amino acids.

The V and J genes are TRBV6-1 and TRBJ1-5; 9 positions agree with TRBD1. Per the germline V gene, CDR1 is MNHNS and CDR2 is SASEGT. CDR3 length: 17 amino acids. V dropped 3 bases and J dropped 5; count of bases not matched to a gene: 11. The CDR3 DNA follows: TGTGCCAGCAGTGAGAGCACCGGGACAGGGAATTATCAGCCCCAGCATTTT. This gives the protein CASSESTGTGNYQPQHF.

This clone showed up just once. V and J are TRBV30 and TRBJ2-3; D is ambiguous. This CDR3 contains 15 residues. CDR1 GTSNPN and CDR2 SVGIG come from the germline V gene (reference sequence). V lost 3 bases to trimming and J lost 2 bases, with 15 bases between them. As DNA, the CDR3 is TGTGCCTGGAGCTTCTCACCTTATTCCACAGATACGCAGTATTTT. Its protein product is CAWSFSPYSTDTQYF.

This chain links TRBV6-1 with TRBJ1-3, with a weak D call TRBD1 (5 bases). V was shortened by 7 bases and J by 0 bases, with 10 bases between the two germline ends. Germline CDR1 is MNHNS and CDR2 is SASEGT. This CDR3 has 14 amino acids. CDR3 amino acids: CASKKDTSGNTIYF. In nucleotides, the CDR3 is TGTGCCAGCAAAAAGGACACCTCTGGAAACACCATATATTTT.

The V and J genes are TRBV6-5 and TRBJ2-2, with 8 bases fitting TRBD1. V was clipped by 0 bases and J by 4 bases; unmatched bases: 4. This CDR3 has 16 amino acids. The germline gives CDR1 MNHEY, CDR2 SVGAGI. In nucleotides, the CDR3 is TGTGCCAGCAGTTACTCCAGGGGGCGCGTCACCGGGGAGCTGTTTTTT. This gives the protein CASSYSRGRVTGELFF.

The chain links TRBV5-4 to TRBJ2-5; D ambiguous. The germline CDR1 and CDR2 sequences are SGHNT and YYREEE (reference sequence). V dropped 0 bases and J dropped 2 bases, with 5 bases sitting between them. The CDR3 contains 13 residues. CDR3 in DNA: TGTGCCAGCAGCTTGGTTGCACAAGAGACCCAGTACTTC. Translated, it gives CASSLVAQETQYF.

The J gene is TRBJ2-3, the V gene TRBV7-2, with 8 positions matching TRBD1. Germline V gene sequence: CDR1 SGHTA, CDR2 FQGNSA. The CDR3 sequence is 16 residues long. Unmatched junction bases numbered 10, after V lost 8 bases and J lost 0 bases. The CDR3 region has the DNA TGTGCCAGCGGACTCATGACAGGGGTCAGCACAGATACGCAGTATTTT. Translated, it gives CASGLMTGVSTDTQYF. The whole variable domain, remainder taken from reference TRBV7-2 and TRBJ2-3, is GAGVSQSPSNKVTEKGKDVELRCDPISGHTALYWYRQSLGQGLEFLIYFQGNSAPDKSGLPSDRFSAERTGGSVSTLTIQRTQQEDSAVYLCASGLMTGVSTDTQYFGPGTRLTVL.

The J gene is TRBJ2-7, the V gene TRBV10-3, with D maybe TRBD1 (5 bases). Deletions cut 3 bases from V and 6 bases from J, with 12 bases between. The germline CDR1 and CDR2 sequences are ENHRY and SYGVKD. The CDR3 totals 13 residues. The CDR3 sequence: CAISEGAPSEQYF. The CDR3 nucleotides are TGTGCCATCAGTGAAGGGGCCCCGAGCGAGCAGTACTTC.